Each of the 9 T cell receptor beta chains below was sequenced from the same sample in a study of T cells expressing NK-cell markers (dated by TCRdb to 2018 to 2020). Library method: 5' RACE. TCRdb shows the sequencer as Illumina HiSeq 2000. TCRdb reprocessed the reads, and each CDR3 protein sequence is entered once, without DNA. This sample's clone table shows almost 450,000 distinct CDR3 sequences. The ten largest make up roughly 8% of the sample. What was sequenced was blood T cells: a sorted CD56 or NKG2C T cell subset, CD4+ or CD8+ T cells, or bulk PBMC T cells (not recorded which). Source of these receptors: a woman between 18 and 70 years old in good health.

The J gene is TRBJ1-1, the V gene TRBV19; as DNA is missing, the TRBD1 call by TCRdb cannot be tested. Germline CDR1 and CDR2: LNHDA and SQIVND (reference sequence). This CDR3 is 13 amino acids long. The CDR3 loop is CASSINRGAEAFF.

This chain connects TRBV5-6 to TRBJ2-5; TCRdb names TRBD2, which stays unverified in the absence of DNA. There are 15 residues in the CDR3. The germline V gene has CDR1 SGHDT and CDR2 YYEEEE. This CDR3 is CASSPIWDSGETQYF.

The chain joins TRBV18 to TRBJ1-1. From germline, CDR1 is KGHSH and CDR2 LQKENI. This CDR3 has 13 residues. CDR3 sequence reads: CASSPGSGPEAFF.

The gene calls are TRBV5-4 and TRBJ2-2; the TCRdb call, TRBD2, lacks DNA for checking. Germline lookup yields CDR1 SGHNT and CDR2 YYREEE (reference sequence). The CDR3 is made up of 14 amino acids. The CDR3: CASSLDSHTGELFF.

The genes are TRBV28 and TRBJ2-5; TCRdb reports TRBD1, a call that lacks DNA to check it against. This CDR3 region has 15 residues. Germline V CDR1 and CDR2: MDHEN, SYDVKM. CDR3 sequence reads: CASRTGDRLKETQYF.

This CDR3 reads CATSRLAGVYEQYF. V is TRBV15 and J is TRBJ2-7; TCRdb reports TRBD2, a call that lacks DNA to check it against. CDR3 length: 14 amino acids. CDR1 is LNHNV, CDR2 YYDKDF, per germline (reference sequence).

The chain links TRBV7-2 to TRBJ2-7; TCRdb's D call of TRBD1 is untestable without DNA. The CDR3 is made up of 16 amino acids. Germline lookup yields CDR1 SGHTA and CDR2 FQGNSA. Here the CDR3 reads CASSTIRWARGYEQYF.

The chain recombines TRBV12-3 or TRBV12-4 with TRBJ2-1; lacking DNA, the TRBD2 call made by TCRdb goes unchecked. There are 14 residues in the CDR3. CDR3 region: CASSLYREGYEQFF.

The V gene is TRBV12-3 or TRBV12-4, the J gene TRBJ2-5; TCRdb indicates TRBD1, and absent DNA this call remains unverified. The CDR3 has 15 amino acids. Here the CDR3 reads CASSRTGTGEETQYF.